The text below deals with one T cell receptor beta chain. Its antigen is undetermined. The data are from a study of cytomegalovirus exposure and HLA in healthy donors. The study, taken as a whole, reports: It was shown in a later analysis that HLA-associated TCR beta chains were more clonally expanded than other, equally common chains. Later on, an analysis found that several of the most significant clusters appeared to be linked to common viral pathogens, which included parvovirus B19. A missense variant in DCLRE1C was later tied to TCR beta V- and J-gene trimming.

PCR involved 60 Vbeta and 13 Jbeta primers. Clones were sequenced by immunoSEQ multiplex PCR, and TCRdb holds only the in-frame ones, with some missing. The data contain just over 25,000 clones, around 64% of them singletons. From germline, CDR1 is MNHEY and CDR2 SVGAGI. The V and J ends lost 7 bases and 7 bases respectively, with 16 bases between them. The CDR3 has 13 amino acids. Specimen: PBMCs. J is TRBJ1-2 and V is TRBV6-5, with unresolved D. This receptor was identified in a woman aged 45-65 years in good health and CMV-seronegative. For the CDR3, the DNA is TGTGCCAGCAAAGCGGGGAACAAGTTTGGCTACACCTTC. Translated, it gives CASKAGNKFGYTF.